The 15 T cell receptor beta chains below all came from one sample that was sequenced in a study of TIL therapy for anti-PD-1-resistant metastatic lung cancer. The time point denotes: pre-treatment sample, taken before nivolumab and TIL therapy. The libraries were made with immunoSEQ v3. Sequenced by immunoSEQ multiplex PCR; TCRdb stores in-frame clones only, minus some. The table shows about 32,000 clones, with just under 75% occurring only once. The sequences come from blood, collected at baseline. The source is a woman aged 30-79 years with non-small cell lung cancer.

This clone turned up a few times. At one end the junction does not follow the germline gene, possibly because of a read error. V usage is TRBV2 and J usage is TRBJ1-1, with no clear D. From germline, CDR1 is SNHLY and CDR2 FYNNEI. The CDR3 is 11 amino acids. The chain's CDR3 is CASSEVGEAFF. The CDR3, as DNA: TGTGCCAGCAGCGAAGTGGGTGAAGCTTTCTTT. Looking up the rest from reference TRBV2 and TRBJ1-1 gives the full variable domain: EPEVTQTPSHQVTQMGQEVILRCVPISNHLYFYWYRQILGQKVEFLVSFYNNEISEKSEIFDDQFSVERPDGSNFTLKIRSTKLEDSAMYFCASSEVGEAFFGQGTRLTVV.

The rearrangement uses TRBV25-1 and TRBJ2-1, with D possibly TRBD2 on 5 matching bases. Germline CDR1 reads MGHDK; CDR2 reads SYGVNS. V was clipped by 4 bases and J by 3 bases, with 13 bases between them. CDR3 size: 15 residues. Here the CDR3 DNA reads TGTGCCAGCAGTGTGGGAGAGGATGTCTACAATGAGCAGTTCTTC. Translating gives CASSVGEDVYNEQFF.

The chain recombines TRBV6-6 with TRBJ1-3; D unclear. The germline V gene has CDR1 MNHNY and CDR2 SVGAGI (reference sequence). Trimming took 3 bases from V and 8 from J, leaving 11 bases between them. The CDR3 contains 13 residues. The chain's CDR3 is CASSYSGVDTIYF. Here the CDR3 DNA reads TGTGCCAGCAGTTATTCTGGGGTGGACACCATATATTTT.

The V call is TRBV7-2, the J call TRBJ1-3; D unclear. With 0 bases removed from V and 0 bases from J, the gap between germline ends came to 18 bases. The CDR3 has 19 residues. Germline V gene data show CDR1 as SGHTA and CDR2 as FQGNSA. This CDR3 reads CASSLAANPGRTSGNTIYF. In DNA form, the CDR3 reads TGTGCCAGCAGCTTAGCGGCAAACCCCGGCAGGACCTCTGGAAACACCATATATTTT.

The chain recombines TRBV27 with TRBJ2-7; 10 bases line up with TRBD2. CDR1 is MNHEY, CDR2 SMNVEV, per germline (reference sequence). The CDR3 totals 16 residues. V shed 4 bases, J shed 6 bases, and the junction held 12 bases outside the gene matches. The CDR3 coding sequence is TGTGCCAGCAGTTCCTCCTTCGGGACTAGCGTGGGCGAGCAGTACTTC. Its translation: CASSSSFGTSVGEQYF.

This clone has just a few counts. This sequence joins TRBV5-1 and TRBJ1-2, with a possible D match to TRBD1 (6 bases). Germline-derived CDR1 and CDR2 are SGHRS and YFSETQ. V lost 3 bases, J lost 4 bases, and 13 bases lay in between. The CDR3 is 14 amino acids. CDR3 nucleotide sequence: TGCGCCAGCAGCTCCTCACAGGGCCTCTATGGCTACACCTTC. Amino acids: CASSSSQGLYGYTF.

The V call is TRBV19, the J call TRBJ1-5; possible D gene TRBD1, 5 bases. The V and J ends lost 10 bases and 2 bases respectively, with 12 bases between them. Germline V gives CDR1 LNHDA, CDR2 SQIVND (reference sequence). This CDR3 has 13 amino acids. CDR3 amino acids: CATSDRRNQPQHF. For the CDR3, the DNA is TGTGCCACCTCTGACAGACGCAATCAGCCCCAGCATTTT.

CDR3 protein: CASSRQGSAYEQYF. The CDR3 nucleotides are TGTGCCAGCAGCCGACAGGGGTCGGCCTACGAGCAGTACTTC. The genes are TRBV5-6 and TRBJ2-7; 8 bases are shared with TRBD1. Trimming removed 4 bases from V and 2 bases from J; junction bases left unmatched: 5. The CDR3 consists of 14 residues. CDR1 and CDR2 (germline): SGHDT, YYEEEE.

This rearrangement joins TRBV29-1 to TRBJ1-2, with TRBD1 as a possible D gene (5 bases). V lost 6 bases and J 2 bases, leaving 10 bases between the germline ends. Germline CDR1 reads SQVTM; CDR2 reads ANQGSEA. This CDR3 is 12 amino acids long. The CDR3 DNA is TGCAGCGTCCGTCGACAGAACTATGGCTACACCTTC. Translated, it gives CSVRRQNYGYTF. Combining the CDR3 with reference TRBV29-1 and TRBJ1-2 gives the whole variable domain SAVISQKPSRDICQRGTSLTIQCQVDSQVTMMFWYRQQPGQSLTLIATANQGSEATYESGFVIDKFPISRPNLTFSTLTVSNMSPEDSSIYLCSVRRQNYGYTFGSGTRLTVV.

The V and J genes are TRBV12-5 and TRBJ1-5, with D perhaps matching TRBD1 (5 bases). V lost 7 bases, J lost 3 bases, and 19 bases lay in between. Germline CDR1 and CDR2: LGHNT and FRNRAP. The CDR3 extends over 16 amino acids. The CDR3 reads CASVRGTQLDNQPQHF. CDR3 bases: TGTGCTAGTGTTCGGGGGACCCAGCTTGACAATCAGCCCCAGCATTTT.

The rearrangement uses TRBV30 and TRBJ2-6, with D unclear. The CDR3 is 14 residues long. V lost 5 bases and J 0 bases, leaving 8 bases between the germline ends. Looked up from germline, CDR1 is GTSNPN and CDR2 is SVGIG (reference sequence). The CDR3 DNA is TGTGCCTGGGGCCCCGACTCTGGGGCCAACGTCCTGACTTTC. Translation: CAWGPDSGANVLTF. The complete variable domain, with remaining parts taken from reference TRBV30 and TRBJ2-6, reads SQTIHQWPATLVQPVGSPLSLECTVEGTSNPNLYWYRQAAGRGLQLLFYSVGIGQISSEVPQNLSASRPQDRQFILSSKKLLLSDSGFYLCAWGPDSGANVLTFGAGSRLTVL.

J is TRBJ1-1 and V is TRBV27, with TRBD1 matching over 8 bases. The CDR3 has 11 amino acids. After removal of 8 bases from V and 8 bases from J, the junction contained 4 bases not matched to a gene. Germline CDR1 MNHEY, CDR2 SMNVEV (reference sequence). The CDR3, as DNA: TGTGCCAGCCTTCGACAGGGGGAAGCTTTCTTT. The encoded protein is CASLRQGEAFF.

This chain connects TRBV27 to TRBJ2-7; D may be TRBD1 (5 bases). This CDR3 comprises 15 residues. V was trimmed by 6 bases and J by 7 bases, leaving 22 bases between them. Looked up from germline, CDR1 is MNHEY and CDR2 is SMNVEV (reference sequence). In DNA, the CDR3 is TGTGCCAGCAGCCCCCAGGGAAAGCCTTTGAGGGAGCAGTACTTC. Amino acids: CASSPQGKPLREQYF.

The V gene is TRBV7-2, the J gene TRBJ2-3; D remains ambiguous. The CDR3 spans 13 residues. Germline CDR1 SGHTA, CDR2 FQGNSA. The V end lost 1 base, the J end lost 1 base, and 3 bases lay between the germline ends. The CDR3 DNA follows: TGTGCCAGCAGCTTAGGCGGCACAGATACGCAGTATTTT. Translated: CASSLGGTDTQYF.

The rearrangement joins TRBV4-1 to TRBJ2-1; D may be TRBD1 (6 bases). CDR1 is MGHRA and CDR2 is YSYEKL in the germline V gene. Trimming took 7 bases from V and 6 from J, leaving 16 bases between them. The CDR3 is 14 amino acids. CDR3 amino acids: CASTTGNLANEQFF. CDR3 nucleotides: TGCGCCAGCACTACAGGGAACTTGGCCAATGAGCAGTTCTTC.